The 21 T cell receptor beta chains below all came from one sample that was sequenced in a study of blood T cell repertoires in COVID-19. Using immunoSEQ multiplex PCR, the repertoire was profiled, and TCRdb retains in-frame clones only, with some absent. Seen here are approximately 400,000 clones, roughly nine tenths observed once, and the top ten hold roughly 0.86%. Sequences were obtained from PBMCs or T cells enriched from blood (not recorded which). These receptors originate from a woman in her thirties or forties who had been exposed to COVID-19.

This clone was seen once. The genes are TRBV12-5 and TRBJ1-2; D unresolved. Germline CDR1 and CDR2: LGHNT and FRNRAP. The CDR3 is made up of 14 amino acids. V dropped 0 bases and J dropped 6 bases, with 11 bases sitting between them. CDR3: CASGLVPARDGYTF. The CDR3 DNA follows: TGTGCTAGTGGTTTGGTTCCGGCTCGGGATGGCTACACCTTC.

This rearrangement joins TRBV11-3 to TRBJ2-1; the D gene is possibly TRBD2 (5 bases). The germline V gene has CDR1 SGHNT and CDR2 YENEEA. The CDR3 runs 14 residues. Trimming cost V 8 bases and J 6 bases, with 17 bases left between them. As DNA, the CDR3 is TGTGCCAGCCGATTCGGTGGTAGCGTCAATGAGCAGTTCTTC. The encoded protein is CASRFGGSVNEQFF.

This clone is a singleton in its sample. The germline gene is not matched at one end of the junction; a read error may be the cause. The chain couples TRBV24-1 to TRBJ1-2; TRBD1 agrees at 7 bases. CDR3 size: 13 residues. Germline assignment: CDR1 KGHDR and CDR2 SFDVKD. The CDR3 bases are TGTGCCACCAGTGATTCCCGGGACAGACAAGAATGCTTC. It specifies CATSDSRDRQECF.

The V gene is TRBV2, the J gene TRBJ2-7; 10 positions match TRBD2. CDR1 and CDR2 from the germline V gene are SNHLY and FYNNEI. The CDR3 runs to 14 residues. Trimming cost V 6 bases and J 0 bases; bases outside gene matches: 2. The CDR3 nucleotides are TGTGCCAGCAGGCGACTAGCGGGCTCCTACGAGCAGTACTTC. It codes for CASRRLAGSYEQYF.

This clone was found once. The rearrangement uses TRBV2 and TRBJ1-2; D unresolved. This CDR3 spans 13 amino acids. Germline V gene sequence: CDR1 SNHLY, CDR2 FYNNEI. V was trimmed by 7 bases and J by 6 bases, leaving 15 bases between them. CDR3 sequence (DNA): TGTGCCAGCAATCTCGGCATTGGAGATGGCTACACCTTC. Its translation is CASNLGIGDGYTF. Based on the CDR3 plus reference TRBV2 and TRBJ1-2, the full variable domain is EPEVTQTPSHQVTQMGQEVILRCVPISNHLYFYWYRQILGQKVEFLVSFYNNEISEKSEIFDDQFSVERPDGSNFTLKIRSTKLEDSAMYFCASNLGIGDGYTFGSGTRLTVV.

The chain recombines TRBV10-2 with TRBJ1-5; D possibly corresponds to TRBD1 (6 bases). This CDR3 comprises 14 residues. Germline CDR1 and CDR2: WSHSY and SAAADI. The V end lost 6 bases, the J end lost 4 bases, and 13 bases lay between the germline ends. CDR3 bases: TGCGCCAGCAGAACCGGACAGCTAAATCAGCCCCAGCATTTT. Translated: CASRTGQLNQPQHF.

This clone was counted a few times. V usage is TRBV3-1 (or the pseudogene TRBV3-2) and J usage is TRBJ2-3; no definite D call. Germline V gives CDR1 LGHDT, CDR2 YNNKEL (reference sequence). The CDR3 runs to 13 residues. Trimming stripped 4 bases from V and 8 bases from J, with 13 bases between. CDR3 sequence (DNA): TGTGCCAGCAGCCCTAGTGAGAGGAGTACGCAGTATTTT. Protein: CASSPSERSTQYF.

The V call is TRBV5-8, the J call TRBJ1-5; a weak D match, TRBD1 (5 bases). From germline, CDR1 is SGHTS and CDR2 YDEGEE. Between the trimmed V and J ends, which lost 4 bases and 7 bases, there was a span of 12 bases. This CDR3 has 13 amino acids. DNA for the CDR3: TGTGCCAGCAGCCGCCTGGGGCTACAGCCCCAGCATTTT. Protein: CASSRLGLQPQHF. Full variable domain (rest looked up from reference TRBV5-8 and TRBJ1-5): EAGVTQSPTHLIKTRGQQATLRCSPISGHTSVYWYQQALGLGLQFLLWYDEGEERNRGNFPPRFSGRQFPNYSSELNVNALELEDSALYLCASSRLGLQPQHFGDGTRLSIL.

The chain links TRBV5-1 to TRBJ2-7; tentatively, D is TRBD2 (7 bases). V was cut by 4 bases and J by 1 base, with 18 bases left in between. Germline CDR1 SGHRS, CDR2 YFSETQ. The CDR3 spans 16 residues. The CDR3 DNA follows: TGCGCCAGCAGCCTCGGAGGGGCGGGGGCATCCTACGAGCAGTACTTC. Encoded protein: CASSLGGAGASYEQYF.

The chain joins TRBV19 to TRBJ1-2; no clear D. CDR1 is LNHDA and CDR2 is SQIVND in the germline V gene (reference sequence). The CDR3 has 13 amino acids. Trimming left V 6 bases short and J 1 base short, with 9 bases between. In nucleotides, the CDR3 is TGTGCCAGTAGCACCTATTATAACTATGGCTACACCTTC. This encodes CASSTYYNYGYTF.

The chain couples TRBV30 to TRBJ2-3, with D unclear. The CDR3 totals 13 residues. The V gene's germline CDR1 is GTSNPN and CDR2 SVGIG (reference sequence). V shed 4 bases and J shed 2 bases, with 10 bases lying between them. The CDR3 nucleotides read TGTGCCTGGACGCCAGCGAACACAGATACGCAGTATTTT. Protein sequence: CAWTPANTDTQYF.

The gene calls are TRBV6-2 or TRBV6-3 and TRBJ1-1; D might be TRBD1 (6 bases). The V end was cut by 0 bases, the J end by 9 bases, with 11 bases between. CDR1 MNHEY and CDR2 SVGEGT come from the germline V gene. There are 13 residues in the CDR3. For the CDR3, the DNA is TGTGCCAGCAGTTACTCCCGGACAGACAAAGCTTTCTTT. Translated: CASSYSRTDKAFF.

This clone turned up a few times. This sequence joins TRBV3-1 (or the pseudogene TRBV3-2) and TRBJ1-1, with D unresolved. V shed 4 bases and J shed 1 base, with 7 bases lying between them. This CDR3 is built from 13 residues. CDR1 and CDR2 (germline): LGHDT, YNNKEL (reference sequence). CDR3 DNA: TGTGCCAGCAGCCTGGGCAAGAACACTGAAGCTTTCTTT. Amino acid sequence: CASSLGKNTEAFF.

This chain links TRBV6-5 with TRBJ1-2; no firm D call. V lost 6 bases to trimming and J lost 8 bases, with 19 bases between them. The CDR3 has 14 amino acids. From germline, CDR1 is MNHEY and CDR2 SVGAGI. As DNA, the CDR3 is TGTGCCAGCAGGAGGCCCCGGGGAAATTGGGGCTACACCTTC. The encoded protein is CASRRPRGNWGYTF.

This clone appeared once. The chain recombines TRBV11-2 with TRBJ1-5, with D perhaps TRBD1 (5 bases). CDR3 length: 16 amino acids. V shed 5 bases and J shed 5 bases, with 19 bases lying between them. CDR1 and CDR2 from the germline V gene are SGHAT and FQNNGV. DNA of the CDR3: TGTGCCAGCAGCCCCAGGGCCGGTGCGAGATATCAGCCCCAGCATTTT. Translated: CASSPRAGARYQPQHF.

For the CDR3, the DNA is TGTGCCAGCAGCTTCTTATACAATGAGCAGTTCTTC. Translation: CASSFLYNEQFF. The chain has TRBV7-9 and TRBJ2-1; D gene uncertain. This CDR3 region has 12 residues. Deletions cut 3 bases from V and 4 bases from J, with 4 bases between. Germline CDR1 is SEHNR and CDR2 is FQNEAQ (reference sequence).

The J gene is TRBJ1-5, the V gene TRBV5-8, with TRBD1 matching 7 bases. Per germline, CDR1 SGHTS and CDR2 YDEGEE. V shed 0 bases, J shed 5 bases, and the junction held 5 bases outside the gene matches. This CDR3 contains 15 residues. The CDR3 spells CASSLERQGYQPQHF. The CDR3 nucleotides are TGTGCCAGCAGCTTGGAAAGACAGGGATATCAGCCCCAGCATTTT.

J is TRBJ2-1 and V is TRBV2; TRBD2 matches at 8 bases. Looked up from germline, CDR1 is SNHLY and CDR2 is FYNNEI. Trimming at V came to 10 bases and at J to 1 base, leaving 15 bases not matched to a gene. This CDR3 comprises 17 residues. The CDR3 nucleotides read TGTGCCATACTGGAGCACGGGGGGGGCCCATCCTACAATGAGCAGTTCTTC. Protein: CAILEHGGGPSYNEQFF.

This chain uses TRBV30 with TRBJ1-4; 11 bases map to TRBD1. This CDR3 region has 13 residues. V lost 5 bases to trimming and J lost 6 bases; unmatched junction nucleotides: 2. Germline V gene data show CDR1 as GTSNPN and CDR2 as SVGIG (reference sequence). Here the CDR3 DNA reads TGTGCCTGGGGGACAGGGGGGTATGAAAAACTGTTTTTT. Its protein product is CAWGTGGYEKLFF.

V is TRBV27 and J is TRBJ1-6, with TRBD1 matching 8 bases. There are 16 residues in the CDR3. Germline V gene data show CDR1 as MNHEY and CDR2 as SMNVEV (reference sequence). After removal of 6 bases from V and 0 bases from J, the junction contained 4 bases not matched to a gene. The CDR3 spells CASRDRASSYNSPLHF. CDR3 DNA sequence: TGTGCCAGCAGGGACAGGGCAAGCTCCTATAATTCACCCCTCCACTTT.

V is TRBV5-1 and J is TRBJ2-5; a possible D gene is TRBD1 (8 bases). Germline CDR1 and CDR2: SGHRS and YFSETQ. The ends were cut back, 4 bases at V and 5 bases at J, with 15 bases in the middle. The CDR3 has 14 amino acids. The DNA for the CDR3 is TGCGCCAGCAGCAAAGACAGGGGAGGGGAGACCCAGTACTTC. This translates into CASSKDRGGETQYF.